This T cell receptor (beta chain) originates from a study of blood T cell repertoires in COVID-19. Clones were sequenced by immunoSEQ multiplex PCR, and TCRdb holds only the in-frame ones, with some missing. The sample consists of fewer than 90,000 clones, more than 80% of them appearing once. This clone was seen just once. Germline CDR1 is MGHDK and CDR2 is SYGVNS. V lost 5 bases, J lost 7 bases, and 8 bases lay in between. CDR3 size: 12 residues. The sequencing sample was made of peripheral blood. The receptor was isolated from a human donor in a cohort sampled during active COVID-19. V and J are TRBV25-1 and TRBJ1-4; D gene ambiguous. CDR3 in DNA: TGTGCCAGCAGTCCGAGTGGTGAAAAACTGTTTTTT. Its protein product is CASSPSGEKLFF.